Shown below are 21 T cell receptor beta chains from a single sample sequenced in a study of human T cells and chemical hapten exposure. One entry per CDR3 protein, called by TCRdb with MiXCR from the RACE reads. The table has around 130,000 distinct CDR3 sequences, approximately 9% seen once; the top ten hold 1.5% to 2%. Time point denoted: healthy volunteer bleed at 2 weeks. Extraction yielded total RNA from whole blood (unfractionated). Specimen: whole blood. The source of these receptors is a male donor in good health. Some clones in this sample may be carry-over from other donors' samples.

J is TRBJ2-6 and V is TRBV6-5; D perhaps matches TRBD1 (5 bases). V lost 0 bases to trimming and J lost 2 bases, with 5 bases between them. The germline CDR1 and CDR2 sequences are MNHEY and SVGAGI. This CDR3 comprises 15 residues. The CDR3 here is CASSYSRAGANVLTF. Written as DNA, the CDR3 is TGTGCCAGCAGTTACTCCAGGGCTGGGGCCAACGTCCTGACTTTC.

This clonotype has a handful of counts. This chain uses TRBV6-5 with TRBJ2-1, with TRBD2 matching 10 bases. After removal of 6 bases from V and 7 bases from J, the junction contained 9 bases not matched to a gene. CDR1 and CDR2 from the germline V gene are MNHEY and SVGAGI. The CDR3 is made up of 15 amino acids. In DNA, the CDR3 is TGTGCCAGCAGCGACCTTAAGACTAGCGGGAATGAGCAGTTCTTC. It specifies CASSDLKTSGNEQFF.

In its sample, this clonotype was seen a few times. The chain employs TRBV4-1 and TRBJ1-1; D is unclear. Germline assignment: CDR1 MGHRA and CDR2 YSYEKL. Trimming stripped 2 bases from V and 5 bases from J, with 3 bases between. The CDR3 is 11 residues long. The CDR3 nucleotides are TGCGCCAGCAGCCAAAGTACTGAAGCTTTCTTT. Translation: CASSQSTEAFF.

This clonotype was observed many times. The chain couples TRBV27 to TRBJ2-7; TRBD2 agrees at 7 bases. The CDR3 is 14 residues long. The V and J ends lost 9 bases and 1 base, in that order; junction bases with no gene match: 9. The germline V gene encodes CDR1 MNHEY and CDR2 SMNVEV (reference sequence). Written as DNA, the CDR3 is TGTGCCAGTCGAACTAGCGTAAGTTCCTACGAGCAGTACTTC. Its translation: CASRTSVSSYEQYF.

This chain connects TRBV4-2 to TRBJ2-4; 10 positions match TRBD2. The CDR3 runs 17 residues. Germline V lookup: CDR1 LGHNA, CDR2 YNFKEQ. V trimming: 5 bases; J trimming: 2 bases; junction bases outside the gene matches: 9. The CDR3 coding sequence is TGTGCCAGCAGCGTAACCCAGACTAGCGGGTCCAAAAACATTCAGTACTTC. This sequence encodes CASSVTQTSGSKNIQYF.

This clonotype has a handful of counts. The chain has TRBV20-1 and TRBJ2-3, with D maybe TRBD1 (6 bases). V lost 0 bases, J lost 0 bases, and 10 bases lay in between. There are 15 residues in the CDR3. Germline CDR1 reads DFQATT; CDR2 reads SNEGSKA (reference sequence). The CDR3 reads CSARDGTFSTDTQYF. In nucleotides, the CDR3 is TGCAGTGCTAGAGACGGGACATTTAGCACAGATACGCAGTATTTT.

This clonotype showed up just a few times. This chain joins TRBV29-1 and TRBJ2-7; maybe TRBD1 (6 bases). Trimming pared 2 bases from V and 2 bases from J, leaving 10 bases between. CDR1 and CDR2 from the germline V gene are SQVTM and ANQGSEA. The CDR3 extends over 13 amino acids. The CDR3 protein is CSVELQGPYEQYF. DNA for the CDR3: TGCAGCGTTGAATTACAGGGCCCCTACGAGCAGTACTTC.

This sequence joins TRBV20-1 and TRBJ2-2; 13 nucleotides align to TRBD2. V gave up 5 bases and J gave up 4 bases; unmatched junction bases: 1. The CDR3 length is 14 residues. CDR1 is DFQATT, CDR2 SNEGSKA, per germline (reference sequence). In DNA, the CDR3 is TGCAGTGCTCGGACTAGCGGGAGCACCGGGGAGCTGTTTTTT. Translated, it gives CSARTSGSTGELFF.

The V call is TRBV25-1, the J call TRBJ2-3; no clear D. Germline CDR1 MGHDK, CDR2 SYGVNS. This CDR3 has 14 amino acids. V lost 2 bases, J lost 1 base, and 7 bases lay in between. CDR3 nucleotide sequence: TGTGCCAGCAGTGAACCCGGCGGCACAGATACGCAGTATTTT. It specifies CASSEPGGTDTQYF.

This clonotype has a count of ten or more. The chain uses TRBV12-3 or TRBV12-4 and TRBJ2-7; TRBD1 is a possible D gene (5 bases). The CDR3 totals 12 residues. The CDR3, as DNA: TGTGCAATTGTGGTAGGGGTTGACGAGCAGTACTTC. Encoded protein: CAIVVGVDEQYF.

Notes on this clonotype: A read error is possible here, since a much larger clone lies one base away. The rearrangement links TRBV3-1 to TRBJ2-7; no firm D call. CDR1 is LGHDT, CDR2 YNNKEL, per germline (reference sequence). The CDR3 loop spans 14 amino acids. The CDR3 DNA sequence: TGTGTCAGCAGCCAAGGTTACGGGTACTACGAGCAGTACTTC. This codes for CVSSQGYGYYEQYF.

The chain uses TRBV4-1 and TRBJ1-2, with TRBD1 as a possible D gene (6 bases). The CDR3 runs 13 residues. CDR1 is MGHRA and CDR2 is YSYEKL in the germline V gene. The V gene lost 1 base and the J gene lost 6 bases, with 9 bases spanning the gap. The chain's CDR3 is CASSQAGGDGYTF. CDR3 nucleotide sequence: TGCGCCAGCAGCCAAGCGGGGGGCGATGGCTACACCTTC.

This clonotype was seen a few times. The gene calls are TRBV6-1 and TRBJ2-2; D is unresolved. Germline CDR1 MNHNS, CDR2 SASEGT. The CDR3 is made up of 17 amino acids. V was pared by 2 bases and J by 5 bases, with 18 bases between. DNA of the CDR3: TGTGCCAGCAGTGAATGGTGGTGGCTCCTAGGGACCGGGGAGCTGTTTTTT. Encoded protein: CASSEWWWLLGTGELFF.

V gene TRBV6-6 combines with J gene TRBJ2-1; 9 bases match TRBD2. The ends lost 2 bases at V and 6 bases at J; junction bases unmatched: 2. Germline values: CDR1 MNHNY, CDR2 SVGAGI (reference sequence). CDR3 size: 14 residues. The CDR3 bases are TGTGCCAGCAGTTACCTAGCGGGGCCCAATGAGCAGTTCTTC. Protein product: CASSYLAGPNEQFF.

This clonotype was seen at least ten times. This rearrangement joins TRBV11-2 to TRBJ2-1; possibly TRBD1 for D (5 bases). Trimming shortened V by 3 bases and J by 2 bases, and 8 bases separated the two germline ends. CDR1 and CDR2 from the germline V gene are SGHAT and FQNNGV. The CDR3 covers 14 residues. CDR3 DNA: TGTGCCAGCAGCTTGTCAGGGACCTACAATGAGCAGTTCTTC. This encodes CASSLSGTYNEQFF.

A note on this clonotype: Being one base from a much bigger clone, this may be a read error. The genes are TRBV4-2 and TRBJ2-1; TRBD2 is a possible D gene (5 bases). This CDR3 is built from 14 residues. Trimming pared 2 bases from V and 5 bases from J, leaving 10 bases between. Per the germline V gene, CDR1 is LGHNA and CDR2 is YNFKEQ. The chain's CDR3 is CASSQPQRDNEQFF. The CDR3 DNA is TGTGCCAGCAGCCAACCCCAGAGGGACAATGAGCAGTTCTTC.

Of note for this clonotype: A junction end diverges from the germline sequence, so it may reflect a read error. The chain has TRBV3-1 and TRBJ1-1, with TRBD1 identical over 7 bases. The CDR3 spans 14 residues. Germline loops: CDR1 LGHDT, CDR2 YNNKEL (reference sequence). The chain's CDR3 is CASSQGQGGTEALF. The CDR3 DNA reads TGTGCCAGCAGCCAAGGACAGGGAGGCACTGAAGCTCTCTTT.

This clonotype was found a few times. The chain carries TRBV6-1 and TRBJ2-1, with D tentatively TRBD2 (5 bases). This CDR3 has 16 residues. V lost 7 bases and J 0 bases, leaving 16 bases between the germline ends. Germline V gene data show CDR1 as MNHNS and CDR2 as SASEGT. CDR3 sequence (DNA): TGTGCCAGCACCCTACTGACTACTAGCTCCTACAATGAGCAGTTCTTC. Its protein is CASTLLTTSSYNEQFF.

This sequence joins TRBV20-1 and TRBJ2-1; a possible D gene is TRBD1 (6 bases). Trimming shortened V by 5 bases and J by 9 bases, and 23 bases separated the two germline ends. Per germline, CDR1 DFQATT and CDR2 SNEGSKA (reference sequence). This CDR3 is 15 amino acids long. CDR3 sequence: CSAADRGQGWGEQFF. CDR3 sequence (DNA): TGCAGTGCTGCTGACCGCGGGCAGGGGTGGGGTGAGCAGTTCTTC.

This clonotype was observed a handful of times. The DNA of the CDR3 is TGTGCCAGCAGCTTAGGGACTCCCTTTGATACGCAGTATTTT. This sequence encodes CASSLGTPFDTQYF. The rearrangement links TRBV5-6 to TRBJ2-3; tentative D call: TRBD2 (6 bases). V was trimmed by 2 bases and J by 6 bases, leaving 13 bases between them. The CDR3 runs 14 residues. Germline CDR1 is SGHDT and CDR2 is YYEEEE.

Many counts were recorded for this clonotype. The chain carries TRBV6-4 and TRBJ1-6; perhaps TRBD1 as D (6 bases). Trimming left V 2 bases short and J 5 bases short, with 7 bases between. The CDR3 totals 14 residues. CDR1 and CDR2 from the germline V gene are MRHNA and SNTAGT. Here the CDR3 reads CASSDRGDNSPLHF. CDR3 coding DNA: TGTGCCAGCAGTGACAGGGGGGATAATTCACCCCTCCACTTT.